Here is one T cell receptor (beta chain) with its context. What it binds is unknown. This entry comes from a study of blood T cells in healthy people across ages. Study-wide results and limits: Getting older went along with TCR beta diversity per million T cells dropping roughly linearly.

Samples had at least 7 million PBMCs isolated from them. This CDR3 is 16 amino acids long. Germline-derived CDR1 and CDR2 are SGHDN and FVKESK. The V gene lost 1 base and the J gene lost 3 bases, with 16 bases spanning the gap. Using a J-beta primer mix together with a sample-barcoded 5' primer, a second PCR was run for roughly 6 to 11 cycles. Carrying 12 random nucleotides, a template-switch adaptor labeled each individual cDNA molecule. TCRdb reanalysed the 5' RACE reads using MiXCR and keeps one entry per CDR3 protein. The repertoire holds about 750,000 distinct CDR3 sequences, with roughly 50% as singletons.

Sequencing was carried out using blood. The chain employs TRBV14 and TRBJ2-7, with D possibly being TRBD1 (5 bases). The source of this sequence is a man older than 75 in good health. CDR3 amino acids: CASSQGLKTAGYEQYF. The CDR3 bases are TGTGCCAGCAGCCAAGGACTTAAGACAGCTGGCTACGAGCAGTACTTC.